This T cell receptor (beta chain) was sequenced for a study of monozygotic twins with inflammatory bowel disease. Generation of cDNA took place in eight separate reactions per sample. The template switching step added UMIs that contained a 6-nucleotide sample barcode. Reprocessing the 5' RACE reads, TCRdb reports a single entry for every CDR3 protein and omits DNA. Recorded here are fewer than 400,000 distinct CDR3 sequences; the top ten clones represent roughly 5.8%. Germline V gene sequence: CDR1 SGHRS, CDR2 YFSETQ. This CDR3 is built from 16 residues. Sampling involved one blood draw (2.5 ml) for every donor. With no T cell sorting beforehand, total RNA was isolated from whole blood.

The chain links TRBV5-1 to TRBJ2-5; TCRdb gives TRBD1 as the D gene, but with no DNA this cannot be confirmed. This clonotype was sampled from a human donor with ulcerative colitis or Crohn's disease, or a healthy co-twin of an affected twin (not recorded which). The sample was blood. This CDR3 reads CASSLGGSPHQETQYF.